This T cell receptor beta chain was sequenced in a study of blood T cell repertoires in COVID-19. About the research overall: Acute and convalescent COVID-19 samples came from the United States, Italy and Spain.

Original methodology: Amplified reference gene primers provided the basis for estimating nucleated cell counts. Sequencing used immunoSEQ multiplex PCR; TCRdb keeps in-frame clones, though not all of them. That table is the source of V, J and clone size, and D and trimming were worked out from the DNA. The data show 120,000 or so clones, with about 86% seen just once and under 6% held by the top ten. J lost 5 bases, V lost 4 bases, and 6 bases had no gene match. This CDR3 spans 15 amino acids. Germline V gene sequence: CDR1 SGHRS, CDR2 YFSETQ. V is TRBV5-1 and J is TRBJ1-5; TRBD1 matches at 10 bases. This TCR was sampled from a man aged 80 or over with active or convalescent COVID-19. Specimen: peripheral blood. The CDR3 DNA follows: TGCGCCAGCAGCCCCTGGACAGGGGGGGATCAGCCCCAGCATTTT. It is translated as CASSPWTGGDQPQHF.